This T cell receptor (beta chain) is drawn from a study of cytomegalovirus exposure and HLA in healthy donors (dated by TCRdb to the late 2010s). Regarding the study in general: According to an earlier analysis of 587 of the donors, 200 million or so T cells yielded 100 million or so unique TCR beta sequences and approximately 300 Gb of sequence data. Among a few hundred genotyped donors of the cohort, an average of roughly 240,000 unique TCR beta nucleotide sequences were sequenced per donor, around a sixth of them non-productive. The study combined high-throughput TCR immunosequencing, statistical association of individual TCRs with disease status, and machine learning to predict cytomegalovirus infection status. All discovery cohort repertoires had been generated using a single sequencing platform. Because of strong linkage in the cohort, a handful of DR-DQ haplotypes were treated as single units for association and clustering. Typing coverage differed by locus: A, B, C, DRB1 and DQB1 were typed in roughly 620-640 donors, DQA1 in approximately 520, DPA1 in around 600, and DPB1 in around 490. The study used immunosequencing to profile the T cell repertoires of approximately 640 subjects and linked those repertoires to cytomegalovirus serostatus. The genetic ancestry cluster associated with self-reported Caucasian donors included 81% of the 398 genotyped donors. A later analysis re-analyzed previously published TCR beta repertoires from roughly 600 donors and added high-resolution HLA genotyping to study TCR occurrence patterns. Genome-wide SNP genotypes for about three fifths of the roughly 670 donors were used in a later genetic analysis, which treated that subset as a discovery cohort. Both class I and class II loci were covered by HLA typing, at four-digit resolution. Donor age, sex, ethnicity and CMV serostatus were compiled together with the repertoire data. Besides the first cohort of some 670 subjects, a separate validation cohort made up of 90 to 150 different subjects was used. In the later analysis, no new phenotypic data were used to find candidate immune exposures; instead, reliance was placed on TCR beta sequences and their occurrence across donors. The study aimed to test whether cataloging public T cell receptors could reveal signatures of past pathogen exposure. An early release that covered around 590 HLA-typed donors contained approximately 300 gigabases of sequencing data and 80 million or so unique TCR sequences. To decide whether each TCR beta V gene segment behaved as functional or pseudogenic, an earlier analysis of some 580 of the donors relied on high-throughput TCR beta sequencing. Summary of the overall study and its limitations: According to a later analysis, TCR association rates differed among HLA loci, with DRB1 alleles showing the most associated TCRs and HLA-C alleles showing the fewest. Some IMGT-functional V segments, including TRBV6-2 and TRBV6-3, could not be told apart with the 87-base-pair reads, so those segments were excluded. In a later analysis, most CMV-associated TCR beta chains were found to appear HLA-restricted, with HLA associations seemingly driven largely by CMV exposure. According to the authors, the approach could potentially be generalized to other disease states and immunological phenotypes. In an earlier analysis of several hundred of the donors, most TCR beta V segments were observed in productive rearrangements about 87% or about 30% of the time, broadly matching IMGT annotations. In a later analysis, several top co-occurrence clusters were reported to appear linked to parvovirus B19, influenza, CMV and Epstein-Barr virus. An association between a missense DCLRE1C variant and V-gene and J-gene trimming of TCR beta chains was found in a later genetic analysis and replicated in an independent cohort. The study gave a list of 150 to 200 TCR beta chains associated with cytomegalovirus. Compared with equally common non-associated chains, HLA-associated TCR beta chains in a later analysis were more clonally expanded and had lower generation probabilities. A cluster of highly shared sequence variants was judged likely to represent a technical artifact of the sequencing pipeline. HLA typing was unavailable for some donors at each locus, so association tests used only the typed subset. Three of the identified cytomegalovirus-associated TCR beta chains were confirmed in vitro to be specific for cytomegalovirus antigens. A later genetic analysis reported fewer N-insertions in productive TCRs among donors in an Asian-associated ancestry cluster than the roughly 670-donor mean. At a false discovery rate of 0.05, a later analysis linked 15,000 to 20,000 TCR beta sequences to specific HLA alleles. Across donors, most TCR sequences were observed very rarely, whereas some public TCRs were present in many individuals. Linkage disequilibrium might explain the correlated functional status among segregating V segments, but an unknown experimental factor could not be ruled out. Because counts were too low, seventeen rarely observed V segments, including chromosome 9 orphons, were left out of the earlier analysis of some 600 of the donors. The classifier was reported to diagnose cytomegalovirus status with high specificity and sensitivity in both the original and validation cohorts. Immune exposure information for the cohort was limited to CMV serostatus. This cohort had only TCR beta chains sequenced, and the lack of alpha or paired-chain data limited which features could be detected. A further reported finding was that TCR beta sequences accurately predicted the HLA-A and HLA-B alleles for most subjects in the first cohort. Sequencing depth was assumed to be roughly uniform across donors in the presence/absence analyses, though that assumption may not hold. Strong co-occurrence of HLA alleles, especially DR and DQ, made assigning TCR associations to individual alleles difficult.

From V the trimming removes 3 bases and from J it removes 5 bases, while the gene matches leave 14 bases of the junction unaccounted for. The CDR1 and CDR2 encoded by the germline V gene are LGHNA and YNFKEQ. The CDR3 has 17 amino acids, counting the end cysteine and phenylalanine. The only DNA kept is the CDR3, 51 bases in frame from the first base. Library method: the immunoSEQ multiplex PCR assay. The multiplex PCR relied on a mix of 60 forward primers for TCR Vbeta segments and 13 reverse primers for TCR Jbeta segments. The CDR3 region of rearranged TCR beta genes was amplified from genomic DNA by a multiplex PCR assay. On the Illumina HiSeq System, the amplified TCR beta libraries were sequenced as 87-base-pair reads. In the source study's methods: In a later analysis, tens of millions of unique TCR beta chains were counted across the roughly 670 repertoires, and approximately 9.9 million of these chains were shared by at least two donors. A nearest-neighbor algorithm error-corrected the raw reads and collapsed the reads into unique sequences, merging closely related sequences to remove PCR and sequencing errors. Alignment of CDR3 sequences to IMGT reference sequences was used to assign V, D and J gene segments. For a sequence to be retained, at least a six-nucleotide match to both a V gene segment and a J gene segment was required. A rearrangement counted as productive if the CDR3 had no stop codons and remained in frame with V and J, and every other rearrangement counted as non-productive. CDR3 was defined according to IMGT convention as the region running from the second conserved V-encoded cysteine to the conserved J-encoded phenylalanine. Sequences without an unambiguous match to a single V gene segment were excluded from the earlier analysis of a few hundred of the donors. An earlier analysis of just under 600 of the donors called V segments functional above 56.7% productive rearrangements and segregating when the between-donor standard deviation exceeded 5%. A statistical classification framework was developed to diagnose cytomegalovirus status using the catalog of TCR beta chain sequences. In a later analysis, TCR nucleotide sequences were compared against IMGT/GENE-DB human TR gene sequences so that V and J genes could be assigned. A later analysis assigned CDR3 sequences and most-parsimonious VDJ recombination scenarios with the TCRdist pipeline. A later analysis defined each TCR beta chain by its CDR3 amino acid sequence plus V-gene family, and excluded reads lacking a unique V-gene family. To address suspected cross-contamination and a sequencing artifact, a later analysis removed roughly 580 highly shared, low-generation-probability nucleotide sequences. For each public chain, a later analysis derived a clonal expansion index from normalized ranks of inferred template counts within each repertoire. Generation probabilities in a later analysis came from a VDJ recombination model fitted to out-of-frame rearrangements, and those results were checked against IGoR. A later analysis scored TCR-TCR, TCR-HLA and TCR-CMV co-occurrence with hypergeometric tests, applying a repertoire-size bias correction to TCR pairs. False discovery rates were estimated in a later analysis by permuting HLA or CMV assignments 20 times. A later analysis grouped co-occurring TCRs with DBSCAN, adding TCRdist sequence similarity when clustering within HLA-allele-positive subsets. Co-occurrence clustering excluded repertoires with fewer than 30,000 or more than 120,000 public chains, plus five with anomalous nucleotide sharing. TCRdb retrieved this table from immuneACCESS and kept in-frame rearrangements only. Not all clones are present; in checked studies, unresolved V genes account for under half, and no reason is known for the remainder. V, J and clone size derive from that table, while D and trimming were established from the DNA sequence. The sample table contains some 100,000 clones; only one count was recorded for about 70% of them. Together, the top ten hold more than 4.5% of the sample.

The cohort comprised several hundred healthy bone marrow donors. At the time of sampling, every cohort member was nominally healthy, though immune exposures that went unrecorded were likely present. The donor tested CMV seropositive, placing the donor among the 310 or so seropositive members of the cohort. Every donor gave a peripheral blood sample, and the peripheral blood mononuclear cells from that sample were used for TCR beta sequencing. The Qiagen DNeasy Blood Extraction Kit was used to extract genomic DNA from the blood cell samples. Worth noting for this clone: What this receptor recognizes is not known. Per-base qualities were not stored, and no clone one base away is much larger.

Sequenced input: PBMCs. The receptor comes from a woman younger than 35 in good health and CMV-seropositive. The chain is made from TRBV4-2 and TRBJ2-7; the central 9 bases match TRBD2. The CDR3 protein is CASSQGTSSMDVHEQYF. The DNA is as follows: TGTGCCAGCAGCCAGGGGACTAGCTCGATGGACGTCCACGAGCAGTACTTC.